Listed here are 9 T cell receptor beta chains from one sample, sequenced in a study of shared clonotypes between healthy human individuals. Assay: immunoSEQ multiplex PCR; the TCRdb copy retains only in-frame clones and omits some. The repertoire holds millions of clones, with over 85% as singletons. The sequenced sample consisted of naive CD4+ T cells sorted from blood. As for subset: CD45RA+ positively selected. The receptors originated from a man between 18 and 29 years old in good health.

The chain links TRBV27 to TRBJ1-6; 7 bases agree with TRBD1. Trimming removed 5 bases from V and 7 bases from J; junction bases left unmatched: 5. Looked up from germline, CDR1 is MNHEY and CDR2 is SMNVEV (reference sequence). The CDR3 extends over 14 amino acids. DNA of the CDR3: TGTGCCAGCAGTCCGGACAGGAGAAATTCACCCCTCCACTTT. This translates into CASSPDRRNSPLHF.

The chain has TRBV30 and TRBJ2-1, with D possibly being TRBD2 (6 bases). Trimming took off 0 bases at V and 8 bases at J, with 17 bases between the two ends. This CDR3 is built from 15 residues. Germline V CDR1 and CDR2: GTSNPN, SVGIG (reference sequence). CDR3 in DNA: TGTGCCTGGAGTGTAACCCTCGGGAGTAGCGATGAGCAGTTCTTC. Its protein product is CAWSVTLGSSDEQFF.

The chain is built from TRBV25-1 and TRBJ1-2; tentatively, D is TRBD1 (5 bases). Trimming left V 1 base short and J 10 bases short, with 13 bases between. The CDR3 extends over 13 amino acids. Germline loops: CDR1 MGHDK, CDR2 SYGVNS. The CDR3 here is CASSELGANDYTF. The CDR3 DNA sequence: TGTGCCAGCAGTGAATTAGGGGCAAACGACTACACCTTC.

This sequence joins TRBV5-1 and TRBJ2-1, with 8 positions matching TRBD2. V trimming: 1 base; J trimming: 10 bases; junction bases outside the gene matches: 10. Germline V gene sequence: CDR1 SGHRS, CDR2 YFSETQ. The CDR3 has 15 residues. The CDR3, as DNA: TGCGCCAGCAGCTTGCGGGCGGGAGGAATCAGGGAGCAGTTCTTC. Encoded protein: CASSLRAGGIREQFF.

This clone was recorded only once. V is TRBV7-2 and J is TRBJ1-2, with D possibly being TRBD1 (5 bases). This CDR3 region has 13 residues. The V gene's germline CDR1 is SGHTA and CDR2 FQGNSA. V shed 4 bases and J shed 4 bases, with 10 bases lying between them. CDR3 amino acids: CASSSGRLYGYTF. The CDR3 DNA reads as TGTGCCAGCAGCTCGGGACGGCTCTATGGCTACACCTTC.

In DNA form, the CDR3 reads TGTGCCAGCAGTTCCCCGGGGCGAAAAGAAAAACTGTTTTTT. The encoded protein is CASSSPGRKEKLFF. J is TRBJ1-4 and V is TRBV6-5, with D perhaps TRBD1 (5 bases). The CDR3 length is 14 residues. The germline V gene has CDR1 MNHEY and CDR2 SVGAGI. V dropped 4 bases and J dropped 8 bases, with 14 bases sitting between them.

This chain links TRBV4-1 with TRBJ1-3; no firm D call. Between the trimmed V and J ends, which lost 4 bases and 0 bases, there was a span of 16 bases. CDR1 is MGHRA and CDR2 is YSYEKL in the germline V gene. The CDR3 contains 17 residues. Here the CDR3 reads CASSPGLLKGSGNTIYF. The CDR3 DNA is TGCGCCAGCAGCCCTGGACTCCTAAAGGGCTCTGGAAACACCATATATTTT.

The J gene is TRBJ2-5, the V gene TRBV5-1, with 9 bases lining up with TRBD1. The CDR3 contains 16 residues. Germline CDR1 and CDR2: SGHRS and YFSETQ. V trimming: 0 bases; J trimming: 2 bases; junction bases outside the gene matches: 5. In DNA form, the CDR3 reads TGCGCCAGCAGCTTGGTGGGGACAGGGCAACAAGAGACCCAGTACTTC. This encodes CASSLVGTGQQETQYF.

This chain connects TRBV25-1 to TRBJ2-2; no firm D call. The length of the CDR3 is 17 residues. V lost 6 bases, J lost 5 bases, and 22 bases lay in between. The germline V gene encodes CDR1 MGHDK and CDR2 SYGVNS. In nucleotides, the CDR3 is TGTGCCAGCAGCAACCTTGGTAGATCCAAAGGGACCGGGGAGCTGTTTTTT. This sequence encodes CASSNLGRSKGTGELFF.